This T cell receptor (beta chain) was found in a study of T cells in Graves' hyperthyroidism and ophthalmopathy. Broader study findings: Ophthalmopathy and stable hyperthyroidism were told apart by a 13 V-J model. Blood held most thyroid clonotypes expanded above 0.001 frequency.

The V gene's germline CDR1 is SNHLY and CDR2 FYNNEI. The V gene lost 8 bases and the J gene lost 7 bases, with 25 bases spanning the gap. The CDR3 consists of 16 residues. Exclusion criteria comprised uncontrolled infection, other autoimmune disease, pregnancy or lactation. This clonotype was seen many times. Antigen unknown. RNA transcripts provided the source from which TCR beta CDR3 regions were amplified. The TCR CDR3 first-round RT-PCR relied on the HTBI primer set. TCRdb re-derived calls from the multiplex PCR reads in MiXCR, one entry per CDR3 protein. There are 550,000 to 800,000 distinct CDR3 sequences in the sample; about 17% occur only once, and around 7.7% lies in the top ten.

The sequence derives from a man aged 18 to 30 with Graves' hyperthyroidism. The gene calls are TRBV2 and TRBJ2-3; D possibly corresponds to TRBD2 (5 bases). Sequencing used blood. CDR3 DNA: TGTGCCAGCTGCCCCGGGGAGAGTCAACAACCCTATACGCAGTATTTT. This gives the protein CASCPGESQQPYTQYF.